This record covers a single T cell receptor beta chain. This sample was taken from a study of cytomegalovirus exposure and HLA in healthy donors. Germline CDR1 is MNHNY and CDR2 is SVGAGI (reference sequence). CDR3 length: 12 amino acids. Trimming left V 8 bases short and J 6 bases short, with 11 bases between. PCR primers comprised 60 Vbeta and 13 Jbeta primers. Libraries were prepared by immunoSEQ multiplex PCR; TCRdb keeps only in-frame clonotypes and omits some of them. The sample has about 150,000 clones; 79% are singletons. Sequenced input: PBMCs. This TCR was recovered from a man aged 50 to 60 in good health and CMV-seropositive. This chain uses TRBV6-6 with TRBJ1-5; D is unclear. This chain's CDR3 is CASDRAGQPQHF. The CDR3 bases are TGTGCCAGCGATAGGGCGGGTCAGCCCCAGCATTTT.